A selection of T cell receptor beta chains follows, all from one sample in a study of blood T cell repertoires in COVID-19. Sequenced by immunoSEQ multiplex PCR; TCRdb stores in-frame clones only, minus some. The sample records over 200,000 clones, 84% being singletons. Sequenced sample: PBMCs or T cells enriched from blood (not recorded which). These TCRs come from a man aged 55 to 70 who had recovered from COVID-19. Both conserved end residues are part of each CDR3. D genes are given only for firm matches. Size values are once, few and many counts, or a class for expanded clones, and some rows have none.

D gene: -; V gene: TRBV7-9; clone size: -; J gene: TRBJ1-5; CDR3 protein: CASSFGNQPQHF; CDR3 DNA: TGTGCCAGCAGCTTCGGGAATCAGCCCCAGCATTTT
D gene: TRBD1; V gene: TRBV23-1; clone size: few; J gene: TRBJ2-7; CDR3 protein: CASIIRDRGPGEQYF; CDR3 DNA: TGCGCCAGCATTATTCGGGACAGGGGCCCCGGGGAGCAGTACTTC
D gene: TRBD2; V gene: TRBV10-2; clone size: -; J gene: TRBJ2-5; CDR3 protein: CASTSRESGGETQYF; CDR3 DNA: TGCGCCAGCACCTCGAGGGAGAGCGGGGGTGAGACCCAGTACTTC
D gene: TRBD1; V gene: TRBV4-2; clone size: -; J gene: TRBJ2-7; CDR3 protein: CASSLSSDRTYYEQYF; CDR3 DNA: TGTGCCAGCAGCCTCAGCTCGGACAGGACCTACTACGAGCAGTACTTC
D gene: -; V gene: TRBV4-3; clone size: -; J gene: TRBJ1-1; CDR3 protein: CASSSGLRQEAFF; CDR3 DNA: TGCGCCAGCAGCTCCGGCCTTAGACAGGAAGCTTTCTTT
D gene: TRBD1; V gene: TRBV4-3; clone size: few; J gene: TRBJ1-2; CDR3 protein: CASSQGGGAYGYTF; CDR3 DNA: TGCGCCAGCAGCCAAGGAGGGGGCGCCTATGGCTACACCTTC
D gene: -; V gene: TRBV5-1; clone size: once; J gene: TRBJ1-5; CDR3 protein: CASSSDGGNQPQHF; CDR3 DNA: TGCGCCAGCAGCTCTGACGGAGGCAATCAGCCCCAGCATTTT
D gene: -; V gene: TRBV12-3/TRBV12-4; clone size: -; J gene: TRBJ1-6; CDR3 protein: CASSLQANSPLHF; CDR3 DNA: TGTGCCAGCAGTCTCCAGGCTAATTCACCCCTCCACTTT
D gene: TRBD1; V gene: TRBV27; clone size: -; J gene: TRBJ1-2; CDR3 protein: CASSFWDRGLSANYGYTF; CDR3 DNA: TGTGCCAGCAGTTTTTGGGACAGGGGGCTTTCGGCAAACTATGGCTACACCTTC
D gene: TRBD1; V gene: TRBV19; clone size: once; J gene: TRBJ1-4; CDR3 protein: CASRLPGQGGEKLFF; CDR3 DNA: TGTGCCAGTAGACTCCCCGGACAGGGCGGTGAAAAACTGTTTTTT
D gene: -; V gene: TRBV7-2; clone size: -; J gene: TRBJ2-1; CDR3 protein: CASSLAGAEQFF; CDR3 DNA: TGTGCCAGCAGCCTCGCAGGGGCGGAGCAGTTCTTC
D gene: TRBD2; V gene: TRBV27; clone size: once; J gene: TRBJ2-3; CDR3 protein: CASSFGGVRDTQYF; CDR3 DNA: TGTGCCAGCAGTTTCGGGGGGGTGCGAGATACGCAGTATTTT
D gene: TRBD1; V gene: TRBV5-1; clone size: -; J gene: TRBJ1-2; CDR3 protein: CASSPGQGVYGYTF; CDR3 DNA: TGCGCCAGCAGCCCCGGACAGGGGGTCTATGGCTACACCTTC
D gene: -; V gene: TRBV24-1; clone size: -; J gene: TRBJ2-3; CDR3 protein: CATSDLRQTSTDTQYF; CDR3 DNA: TGTGCCACCAGTGATTTGCGACAGACTAGCACAGATACGCAGTATTTT
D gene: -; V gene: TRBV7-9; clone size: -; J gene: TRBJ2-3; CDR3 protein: CASSLGQSTDTQYF; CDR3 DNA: TGTGCCAGCAGCTTAGGCCAGAGCACAGATACGCAGTATTTT
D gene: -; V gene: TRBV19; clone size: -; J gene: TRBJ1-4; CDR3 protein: CASSTNGRADLFF; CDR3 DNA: TGTGCCAGTAGTACCAATGGCAGGGCGGATTTGTTTTTT
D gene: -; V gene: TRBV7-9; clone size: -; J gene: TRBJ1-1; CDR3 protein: CASSPGGPGVTEAFF; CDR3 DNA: TGTGCCAGCAGCCCCGGGGGACCGGGGGTGACTGAAGCTTTCTTT
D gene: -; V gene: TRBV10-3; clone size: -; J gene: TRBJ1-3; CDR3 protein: CAISAQGAGNTIYF; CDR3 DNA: TGTGCCATCAGTGCCCAGGGCGCTGGAAACACCATATATTTT
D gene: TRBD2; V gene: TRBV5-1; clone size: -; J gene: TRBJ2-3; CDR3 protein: CASSWGLSFGTDTQYF; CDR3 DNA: TGCGCCAGCAGCTGGGGACTATCCTTTGGCACAGATACGCAGTATTTT
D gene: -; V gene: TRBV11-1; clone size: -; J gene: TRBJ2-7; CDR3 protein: CASSLRDTVSYEQYF; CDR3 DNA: TGTGCCAGCAGCTTACGGGACACCGTCTCCTACGAGCAGTACTTC